This TCR beta chain originates from a study of blood T cell repertoires in COVID-19. Across the whole study: The United States, Italy and Spain supplied acute and convalescent COVID-19 samples. The cDNA or gDNA used as material had been derived from T cells, B-cell-depleted T cells, or PBMCs.

In the original processing: The assay estimated nucleated cells by amplifying reference gene primers. Using immunoSEQ multiplex PCR, the repertoire was profiled, and TCRdb retains in-frame clones only, with some absent. The V and J calls and clone size come from that table; D and trimming were worked out from the DNA. In the table there are 120,000 to 150,000 clones, around 90% of which are singletons. The germline V gene has CDR1 SGHKS and CDR2 YYEKEE (reference sequence). This CDR3 has 17 amino acids. V lost 1 base, J lost 4 bases, and 9 bases stayed unmatched. This chain uses TRBV5-5 with TRBJ2-3; 10 nucleotides align to TRBD1. This TCR was recovered from a human donor in a cohort sampled during active COVID-19. The specimen sequenced was peripheral blood. The CDR3 DNA follows: TGTGCCAGCAGCTTGTTATACTGGGACAGGGGCTCAGATACGCAGTATTTT. Its protein product is CASSLLYWDRGSDTQYF.